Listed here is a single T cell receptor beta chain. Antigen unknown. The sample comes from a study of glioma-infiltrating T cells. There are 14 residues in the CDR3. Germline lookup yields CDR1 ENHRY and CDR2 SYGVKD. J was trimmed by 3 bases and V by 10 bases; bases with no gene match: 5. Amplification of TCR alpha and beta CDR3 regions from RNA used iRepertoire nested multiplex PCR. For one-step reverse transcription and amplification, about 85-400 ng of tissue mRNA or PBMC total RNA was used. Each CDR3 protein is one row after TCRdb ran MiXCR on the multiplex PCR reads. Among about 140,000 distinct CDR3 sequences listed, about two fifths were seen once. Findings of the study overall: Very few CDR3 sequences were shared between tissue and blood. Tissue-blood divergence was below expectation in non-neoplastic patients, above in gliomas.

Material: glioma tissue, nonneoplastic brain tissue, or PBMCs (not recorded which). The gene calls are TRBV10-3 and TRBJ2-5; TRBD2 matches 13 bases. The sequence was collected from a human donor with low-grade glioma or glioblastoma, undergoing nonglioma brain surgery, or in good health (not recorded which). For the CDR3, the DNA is TGTGCCAGTTCCGGGACTAGCGGGGAAGAGACCCAGTACTTC. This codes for CASSGTSGEETQYF.